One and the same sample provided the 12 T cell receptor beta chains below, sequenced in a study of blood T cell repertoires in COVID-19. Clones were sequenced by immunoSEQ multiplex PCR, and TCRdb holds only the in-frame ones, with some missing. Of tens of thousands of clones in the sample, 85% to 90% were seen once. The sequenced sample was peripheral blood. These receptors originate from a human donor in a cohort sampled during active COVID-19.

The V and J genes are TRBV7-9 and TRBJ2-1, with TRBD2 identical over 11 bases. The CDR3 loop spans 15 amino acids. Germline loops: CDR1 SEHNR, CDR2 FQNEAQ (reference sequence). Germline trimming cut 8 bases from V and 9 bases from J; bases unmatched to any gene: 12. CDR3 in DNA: TGTGCCAGCGGAAAACCTAGCGGGAGGTTCGGTGAGCAGTTCTTC. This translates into CASGKPSGRFGEQFF. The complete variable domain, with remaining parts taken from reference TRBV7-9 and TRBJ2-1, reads DTGVSQNPRHKITKRGQNVTFRCDPISEHNRLYWYRQTLGQGPEFLTYFQNEAQLEKSRLLSDRFSAERPKGSFSTLEIQRTEQGDSAMYLCASGKPSGRFGEQFFGPGTRLTVL.

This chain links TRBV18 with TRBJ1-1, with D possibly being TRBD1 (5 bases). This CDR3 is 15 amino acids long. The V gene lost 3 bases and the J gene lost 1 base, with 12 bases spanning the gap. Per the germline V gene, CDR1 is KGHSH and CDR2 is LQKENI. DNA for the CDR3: TGTGCCAGCTCACCCCTAGACAGCCCGAACACTGAAGCTTTCTTT. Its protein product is CASSPLDSPNTEAFF.

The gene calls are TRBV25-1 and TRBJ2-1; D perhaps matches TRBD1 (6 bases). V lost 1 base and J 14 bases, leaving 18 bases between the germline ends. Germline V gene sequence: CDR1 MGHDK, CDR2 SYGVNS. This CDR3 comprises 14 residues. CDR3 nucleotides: TGTGCCAGCAGTGAATGGGGGCAGAGGACGGTTGAGTTCTTC. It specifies CASSEWGQRTVEFF.

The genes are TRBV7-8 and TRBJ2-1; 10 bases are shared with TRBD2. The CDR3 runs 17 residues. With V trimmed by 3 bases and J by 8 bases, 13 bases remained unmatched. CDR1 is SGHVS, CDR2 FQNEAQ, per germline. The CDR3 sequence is CASSFTYLSGRGDEQFF. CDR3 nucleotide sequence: TGTGCCAGCAGCTTTACTTATTTGAGCGGGAGGGGGGATGAGCAGTTCTTC. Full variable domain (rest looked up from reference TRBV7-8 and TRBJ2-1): GAGVSQSPRYKVAKRGQDVALRCDPISGHVSLFWYQQALGQGPEFLTYFQNEAQLDKSGLPSDRFFAERPEGSVSTLKIQRTQQEDSAVYLCASSFTYLSGRGDEQFFGPGTRLTVL.

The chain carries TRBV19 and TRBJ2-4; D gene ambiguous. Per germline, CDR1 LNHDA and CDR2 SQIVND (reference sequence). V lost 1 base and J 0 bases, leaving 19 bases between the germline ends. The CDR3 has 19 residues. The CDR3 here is CASSIGRVRANLAKNIQYF. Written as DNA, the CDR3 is TGTGCCAGTAGTATAGGCCGGGTCCGAGCGAACCTAGCCAAAAACATTCAGTACTTC.

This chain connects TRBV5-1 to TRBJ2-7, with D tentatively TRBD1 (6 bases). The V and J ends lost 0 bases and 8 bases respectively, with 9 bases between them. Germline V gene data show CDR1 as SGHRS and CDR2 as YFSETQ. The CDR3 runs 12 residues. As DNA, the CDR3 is TGCGCCAGCAGCTTGGTTGGGACACAGCAGTACTTC. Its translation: CASSLVGTQQYF.

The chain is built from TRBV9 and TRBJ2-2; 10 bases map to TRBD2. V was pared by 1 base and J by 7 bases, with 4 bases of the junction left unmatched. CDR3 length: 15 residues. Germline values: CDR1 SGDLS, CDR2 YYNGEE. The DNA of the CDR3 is TGTGCCAGCAGCGTAAATGTAGCGGGAGGCGGGGAGCTGTTTTTT. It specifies CASSVNVAGGGELFF.

The CDR3 is CASSLGRWGQDGNEQFF. CDR3 bases: TGTGCCAGCAGTTTAGGTCGATGGGGACAGGACGGCAATGAGCAGTTCTTC. This chain joins TRBV28 and TRBJ2-1, with 8 bases that match TRBD1. In germline, CDR1 is MDHEN, CDR2 SYDVKM. J lost 6 bases, V lost 2 bases, and 12 bases had no gene match. CDR3 length equals 17 residues. The whole variable domain, remainder taken from reference TRBV28 and TRBJ2-1, is DVKVTQSSRYLVKRTGEKVFLECVQDMDHENMFWYRQDPGLGLRLIYFSYDVKMKEKGDIPEGYSVSREKKERFSLILESASTNQTSMYLCASSLGRWGQDGNEQFFGPGTRLTVL.

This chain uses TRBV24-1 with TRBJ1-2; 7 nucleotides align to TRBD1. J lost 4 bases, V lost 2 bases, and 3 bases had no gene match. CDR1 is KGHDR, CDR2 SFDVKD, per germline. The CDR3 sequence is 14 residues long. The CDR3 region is CATSDSGQIYGYTF. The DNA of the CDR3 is TGTGCCACCAGTGATTCGGGACAGATCTATGGCTACACCTTC.

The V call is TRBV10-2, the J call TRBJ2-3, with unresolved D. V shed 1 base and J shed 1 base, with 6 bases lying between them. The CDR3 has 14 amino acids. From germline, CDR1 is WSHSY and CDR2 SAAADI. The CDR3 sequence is CASSELSGTDTQYF. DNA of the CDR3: TGCGCCAGCAGTGAGTTGAGCGGCACAGATACGCAGTATTTT.

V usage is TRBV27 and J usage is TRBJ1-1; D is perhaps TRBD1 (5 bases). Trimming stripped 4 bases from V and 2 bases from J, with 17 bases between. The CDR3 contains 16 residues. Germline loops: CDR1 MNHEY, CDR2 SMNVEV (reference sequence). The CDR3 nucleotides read TGTGCCAGCAGTTGGGGGACTCGGACGGGAAACACTGAAGCTTTCTTT. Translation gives CASSWGTRTGNTEAFF.

CDR3 DNA sequence: TGTGCCAGTAGTGGACGAGGGGAGGGGACTTCCGAGCAGTACTTC. Amino acids: CASSGRGEGTSEQYF. The gene calls are TRBV19 and TRBJ2-7, with TRBD2 matching over 7 bases. With 5 bases clipped from V and 6 bases from J, the junction kept 13 bases outside the gene matches. The CDR3 has 15 amino acids. Looked up from germline, CDR1 is LNHDA and CDR2 is SQIVND (reference sequence).